This entry features one T cell receptor beta chain sequence. The antigen remains unidentified. The CDR3 sequence is 13 residues long. Between the trimmed V and J ends, which lost 3 bases and 6 bases, there was a span of 8 bases. The germline CDR1 and CDR2 sequences are LNHDA and SQIVND (reference sequence). This sample is part of a study of cytomegalovirus exposure and HLA in healthy donors. Study-level points and caveats: Presence/absence analyses assumed roughly uniform sequencing depth across donors.

The study ran its PCR with 60 Vbeta and 13 Jbeta primers. Assay: immunoSEQ multiplex PCR; the TCRdb copy retains only in-frame clones and omits some. This table holds some 41,000 clones, about half found once. The sequenced sample was PBMCs. The sequence derives from a man aged 55 to 70 in good health and CMV-seronegative. The chain couples TRBV19 to TRBJ1-4; D is unclear. CDR3 in amino acids: CASSMWADEKLFF. Here the CDR3 DNA reads TGTGCCAGTAGTATGTGGGCCGATGAAAAACTGTTTTTT.